This record concerns one T cell receptor (beta chain) sequence. What it recognizes is unknown. The data stem from a study of T-cell memory formation after mild COVID-19. Study-wide results and limits: Proof of SARS-CoV-2 specificity was absent for the second-wave clones that crested on day 37.

There are 16 residues in the CDR3. From germline, CDR1 is DFQATT and CDR2 SNEGSKA (reference sequence). The V end lost 3 bases, the J end lost 0 bases, and 17 bases lay between the germline ends. MiXCR was run by TCRdb on the 5' RACE reads, yielding one entry per CDR3 protein. The sample includes about 110,000 distinct CDR3 sequences, over 15% of them seen just once. Sequenced sample: PBMCs or a T cell subset sorted from them (not recorded which). The chain employs TRBV20-1 and TRBJ1-2; D gene ambiguous. This sequence was found in a man between 18 and 35 years old who had mild COVID-19 (a few samples of this study predate the infection). Cell type and time point are not known. DNA of the CDR3: TGCAGTGCTAGTACCTCATCGGCCCCCCCTAACTATGGCTACACCTTC. Translating it yields CSASTSSAPPNYGYTF.